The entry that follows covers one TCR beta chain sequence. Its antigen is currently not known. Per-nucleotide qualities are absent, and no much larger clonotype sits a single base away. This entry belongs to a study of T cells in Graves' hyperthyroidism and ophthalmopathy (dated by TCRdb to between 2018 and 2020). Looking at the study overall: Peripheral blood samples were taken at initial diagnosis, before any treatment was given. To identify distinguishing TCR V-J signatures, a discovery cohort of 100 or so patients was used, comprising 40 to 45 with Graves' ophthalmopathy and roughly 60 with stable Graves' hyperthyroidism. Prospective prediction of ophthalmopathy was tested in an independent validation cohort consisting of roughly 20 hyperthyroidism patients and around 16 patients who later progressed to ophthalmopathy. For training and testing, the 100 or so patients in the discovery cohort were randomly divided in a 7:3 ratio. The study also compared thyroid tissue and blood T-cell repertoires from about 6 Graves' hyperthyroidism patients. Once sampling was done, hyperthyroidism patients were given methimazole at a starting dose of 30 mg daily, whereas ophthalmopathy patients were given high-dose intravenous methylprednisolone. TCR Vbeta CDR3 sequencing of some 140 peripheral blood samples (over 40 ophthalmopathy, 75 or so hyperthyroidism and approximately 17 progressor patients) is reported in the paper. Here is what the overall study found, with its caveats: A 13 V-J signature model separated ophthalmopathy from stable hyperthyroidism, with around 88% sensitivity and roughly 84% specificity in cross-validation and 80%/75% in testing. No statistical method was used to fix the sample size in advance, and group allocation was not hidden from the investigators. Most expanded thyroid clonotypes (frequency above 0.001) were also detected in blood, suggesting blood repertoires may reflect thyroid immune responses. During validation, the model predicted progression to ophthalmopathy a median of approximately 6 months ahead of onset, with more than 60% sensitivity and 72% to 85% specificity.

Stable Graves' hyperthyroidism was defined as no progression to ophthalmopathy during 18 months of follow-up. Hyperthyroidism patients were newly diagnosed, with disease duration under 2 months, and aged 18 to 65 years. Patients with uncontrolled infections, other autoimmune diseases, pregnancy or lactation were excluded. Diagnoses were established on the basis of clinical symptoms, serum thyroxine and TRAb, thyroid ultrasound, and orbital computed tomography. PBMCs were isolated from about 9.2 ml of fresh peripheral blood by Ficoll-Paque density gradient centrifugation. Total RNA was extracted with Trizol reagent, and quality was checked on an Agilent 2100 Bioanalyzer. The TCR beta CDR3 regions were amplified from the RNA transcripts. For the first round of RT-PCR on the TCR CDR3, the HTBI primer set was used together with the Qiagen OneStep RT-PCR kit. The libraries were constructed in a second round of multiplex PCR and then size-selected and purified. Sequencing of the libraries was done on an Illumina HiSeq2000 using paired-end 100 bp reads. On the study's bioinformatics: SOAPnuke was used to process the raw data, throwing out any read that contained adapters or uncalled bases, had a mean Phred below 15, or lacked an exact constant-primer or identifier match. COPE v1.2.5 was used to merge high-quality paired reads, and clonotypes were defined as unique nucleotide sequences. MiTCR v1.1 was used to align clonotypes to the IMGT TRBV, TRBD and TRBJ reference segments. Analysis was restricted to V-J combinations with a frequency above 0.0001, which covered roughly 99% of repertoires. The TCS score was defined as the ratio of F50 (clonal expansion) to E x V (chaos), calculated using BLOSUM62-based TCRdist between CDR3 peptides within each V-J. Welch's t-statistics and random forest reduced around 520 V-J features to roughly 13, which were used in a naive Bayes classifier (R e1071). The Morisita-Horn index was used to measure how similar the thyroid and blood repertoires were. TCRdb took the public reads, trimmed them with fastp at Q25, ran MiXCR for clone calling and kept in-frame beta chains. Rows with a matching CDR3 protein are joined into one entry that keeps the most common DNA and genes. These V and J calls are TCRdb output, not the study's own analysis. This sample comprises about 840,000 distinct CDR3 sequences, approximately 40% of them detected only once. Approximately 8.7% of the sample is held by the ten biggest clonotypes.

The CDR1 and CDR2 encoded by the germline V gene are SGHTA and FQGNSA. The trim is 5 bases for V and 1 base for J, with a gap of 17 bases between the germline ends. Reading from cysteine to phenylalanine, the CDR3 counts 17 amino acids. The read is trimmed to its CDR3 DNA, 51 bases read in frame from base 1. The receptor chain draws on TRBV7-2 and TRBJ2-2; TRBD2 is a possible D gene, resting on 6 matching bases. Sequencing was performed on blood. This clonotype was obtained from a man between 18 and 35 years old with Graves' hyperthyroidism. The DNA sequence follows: TGTGCCAGCAGCCCCAGCGGCGGGACCTTGAACACCGGGGAGCTGTTTTTT. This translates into CASSPSGGTLNTGELFF.